The 4 T cell receptor beta chains given below trace back to one sample, sequenced in a study of response to subunit inactivated influenza vaccine. Using its own MiXCR run on the RT-PCR reads, TCRdb lists one record per CDR3 protein. The sample records 450,000 to 600,000 distinct CDR3 sequences, 16% being singletons. This sample comprised CD4+ T cells sorted from PBMCs, obtained less than 30 months after vaccination. These receptors all come from a man between 50 and 75 years old who received an inactivated influenza vaccine.

This clonotype was recorded a few times. The DNA for the CDR3 is TGCGCCAGCAGGTACCGGACAGGGGCTGGGAACACTGAAGCTTTCTTT. Translating gives CASRYRTGAGNTEAFF. The V and J genes are TRBV5-1 and TRBJ1-1; 9 bases match TRBD1. The V segment lost 5 bases and the J segment 1 base; nucleotides outside the gene matches: 9. Germline V gene lookup returns CDR1 SGHRS and CDR2 YFSETQ. The CDR3 has 16 amino acids.

This clonotype was picked up a small number of times. The chain is built from TRBV20-1 and TRBJ2-3; D is ambiguous. V was cut by 5 bases and J by 4 bases, with 19 bases left in between. This CDR3 comprises 15 residues. Germline CDR1 and CDR2: DFQATT and SNEGSKA (reference sequence). DNA of the CDR3: TGCAGTGCTCGATTCTTACGAAACGGTGCAGATACGCAGTATTTT. This codes for CSARFLRNGADTQYF.

This clonotype came up a few times. The gene calls are TRBV29-1 and TRBJ2-3; D not certain. The CDR3 loop spans 10 amino acids. Germline CDR1 SQVTM, CDR2 ANQGSEA. The V end was cut by 4 bases, the J end by 6 bases, with 5 bases between. The CDR3 loop is CSVGGDTQYF. Here the CDR3 DNA reads TGCAGCGTTGGTGGGGATACGCAGTATTTT.

This chain uses TRBV10-3 with TRBJ2-3, with D unresolved. This CDR3 region has 17 residues. Per the germline V gene, CDR1 is ENHRY and CDR2 is SYGVKD. Deletions cut 0 bases from V and 1 base from J, with 14 bases between. This CDR3 reads CAISESSSGWGTDTQYF. The CDR3, as DNA: TGTGCCATCAGTGAGTCTTCGTCGGGCTGGGGCACAGATACGCAGTATTTT.